This T cell receptor (beta chain) stems from a study of blood T cell repertoires in COVID-19. The overall study: Samples came from the United States, Italy and Spain, spanning acute and convalescent COVID-19.

Here immunoSEQ multiplex PCR was the method, and the copy in TCRdb shows in-frame clones only, minus some. This sample has about 220,000 clones; 82% occur once, and the top ten carry 3% to 4%. Trimming took 6 bases from V and 3 from J, leaving 8 bases between them. The CDR3 is 12 amino acids. Sequencing was done on a sample of PBMCs or T cells enriched from blood (not recorded which). The V gene is TRBV12-3 or TRBV12-4, the J gene TRBJ1-2; D remains unclear. The receptor comes from a woman aged 60-75 years who had recovered from COVID-19. This chain's CDR3 is CASRPGYYGYTF. In nucleotides, the CDR3 is TGTGCCAGCAGGCCGGGATACTATGGCTACACCTTC.